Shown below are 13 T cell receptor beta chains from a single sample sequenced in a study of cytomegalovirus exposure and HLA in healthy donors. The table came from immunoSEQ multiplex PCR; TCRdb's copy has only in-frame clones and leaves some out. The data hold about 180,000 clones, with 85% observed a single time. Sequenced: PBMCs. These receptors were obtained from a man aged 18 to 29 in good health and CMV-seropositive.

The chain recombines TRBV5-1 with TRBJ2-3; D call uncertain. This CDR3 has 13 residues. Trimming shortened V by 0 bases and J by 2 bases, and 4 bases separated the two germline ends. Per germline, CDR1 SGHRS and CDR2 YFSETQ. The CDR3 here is CASSLGDTDTQYF. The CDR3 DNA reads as TGCGCCAGCAGCTTGGGCGACACAGATACGCAGTATTTT. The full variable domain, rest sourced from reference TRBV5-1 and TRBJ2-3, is KAGVTQTPRYLIKTRGQQVTLSCSPISGHRSVSWYQQTPGQGLQFLFEYFSETQRNKGNFPGRFSGRQFSNSRSEMNVSTLELGDSALYLCASSLGDTDTQYFGPGTRLTVL.

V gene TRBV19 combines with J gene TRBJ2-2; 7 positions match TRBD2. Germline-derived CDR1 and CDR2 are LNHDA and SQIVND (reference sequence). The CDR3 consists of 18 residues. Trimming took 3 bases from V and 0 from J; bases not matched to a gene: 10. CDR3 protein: CASSIKASGQPNTGELFF. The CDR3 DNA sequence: TGTGCCAGTAGTATTAAGGCTAGCGGCCAACCGAACACCGGGGAGCTGTTTTTT.

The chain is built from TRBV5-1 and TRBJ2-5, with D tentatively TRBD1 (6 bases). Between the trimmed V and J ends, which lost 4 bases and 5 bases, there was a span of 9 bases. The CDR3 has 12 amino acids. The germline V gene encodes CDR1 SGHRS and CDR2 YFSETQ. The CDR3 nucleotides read TGCGCCAGCAGCAGCGACAGGGAGACCCAGTACTTC. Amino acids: CASSSDRETQYF.

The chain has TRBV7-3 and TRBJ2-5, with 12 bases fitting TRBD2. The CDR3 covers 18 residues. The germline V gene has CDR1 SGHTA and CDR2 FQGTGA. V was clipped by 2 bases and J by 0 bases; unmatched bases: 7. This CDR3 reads CASSLSASGGANQETQYF. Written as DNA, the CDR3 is TGTGCCAGCAGCTTATCGGCTAGCGGGGGGGCTAACCAAGAGACCCAGTACTTC.

The CDR3 loop reads CASIREPGEAFF. Written as DNA, the CDR3 is TGTGCCAGCATCCGGGAGCCGGGCGAAGCTTTCTTT. The rearrangement uses TRBV6-6 and TRBJ1-1; no firm D call. The V end lost 7 bases, the J end lost 8 bases, and 14 bases lay between the germline ends. The CDR3 runs 12 residues. Germline assignment: CDR1 MNHNY and CDR2 SVGAGI (reference sequence).

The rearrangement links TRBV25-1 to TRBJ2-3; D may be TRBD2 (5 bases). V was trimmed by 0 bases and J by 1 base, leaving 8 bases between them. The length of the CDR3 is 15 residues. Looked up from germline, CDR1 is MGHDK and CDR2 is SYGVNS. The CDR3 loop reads CASSEYRGGTDTQYF. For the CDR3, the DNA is TGTGCCAGCAGTGAATACCGGGGAGGCACAGATACGCAGTATTTT.

The DNA for the CDR3 is TGTGCCAGCAGCTCCAGACAGGAGCAGTACTTC. Amino acids: CASSSRQEQYF. The chain combines TRBV2 with TRBJ2-7, with D possibly matching TRBD1 (5 bases). V dropped 6 bases and J dropped 7 bases, with 10 bases sitting between them. CDR1 and CDR2 from the germline V gene are SNHLY and FYNNEI. CDR3 size: 11 residues.

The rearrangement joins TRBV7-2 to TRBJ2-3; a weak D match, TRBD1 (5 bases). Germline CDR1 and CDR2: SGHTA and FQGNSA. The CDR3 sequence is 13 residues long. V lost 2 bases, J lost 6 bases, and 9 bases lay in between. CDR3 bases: TGTGCCAGCAGCTTAAACAGGCCGGATACGCAGTATTTT. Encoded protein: CASSLNRPDTQYF.

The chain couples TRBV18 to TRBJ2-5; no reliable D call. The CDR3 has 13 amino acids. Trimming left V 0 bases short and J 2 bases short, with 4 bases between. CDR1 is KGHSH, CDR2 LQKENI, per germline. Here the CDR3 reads CASSPPQQETQYF. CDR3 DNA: TGTGCCAGCTCACCACCCCAGCAAGAGACCCAGTACTTC.

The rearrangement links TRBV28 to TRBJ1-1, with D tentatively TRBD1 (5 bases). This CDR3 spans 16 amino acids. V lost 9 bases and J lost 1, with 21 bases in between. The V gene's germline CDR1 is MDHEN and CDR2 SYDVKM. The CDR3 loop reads CASETSPPDRNTEAFF. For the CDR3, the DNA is TGTGCCAGTGAAACTTCCCCCCCCGACAGGAACACTGAAGCTTTCTTT.

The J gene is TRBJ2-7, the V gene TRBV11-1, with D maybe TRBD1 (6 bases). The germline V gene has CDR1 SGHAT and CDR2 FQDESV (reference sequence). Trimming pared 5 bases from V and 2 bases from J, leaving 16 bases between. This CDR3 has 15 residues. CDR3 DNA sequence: TGTGCCAGCAGCCTCCGGGACACGTCTCCCTACGAGCAGTACTTC. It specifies CASSLRDTSPYEQYF.

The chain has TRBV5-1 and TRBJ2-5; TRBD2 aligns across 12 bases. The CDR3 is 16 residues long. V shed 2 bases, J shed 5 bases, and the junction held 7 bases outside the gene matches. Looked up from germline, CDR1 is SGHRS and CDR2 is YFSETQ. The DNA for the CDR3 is TGCGCCAGCAGCTTCTCTAGCGGGGGGGCTGCGGAGACCCAGTACTTC. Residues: CASSFSSGGAAETQYF.

Here the CDR3 reads CASSRGGTNTGELFF. CDR3 bases: TGTGCCAGCAGCCGGGGGGGGACGAACACCGGGGAGCTGTTTTTT. The V call is TRBV9, the J call TRBJ2-2; 8 bases fit TRBD2. The CDR3 extends over 15 amino acids. Germline CDR1 SGDLS, CDR2 YYNGEE. V lost 4 bases to trimming and J lost 0 bases; unmatched junction nucleotides: 2.